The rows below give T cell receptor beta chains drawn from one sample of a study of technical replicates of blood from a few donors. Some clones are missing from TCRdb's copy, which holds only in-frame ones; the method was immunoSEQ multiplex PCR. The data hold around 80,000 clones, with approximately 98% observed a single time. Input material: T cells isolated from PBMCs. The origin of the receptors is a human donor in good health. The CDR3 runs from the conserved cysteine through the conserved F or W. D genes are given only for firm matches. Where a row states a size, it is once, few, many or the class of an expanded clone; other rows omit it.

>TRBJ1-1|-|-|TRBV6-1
CASRRGSVTEAFF
TGTGCCAGCAGACGAGGGAGTGTCACTGAAGCTTTCTTT
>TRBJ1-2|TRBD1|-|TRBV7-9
CASSPWTGNYGYTF
TGTGCCAGCAGCCCCTGGACAGGCAACTATGGCTACACCTTC
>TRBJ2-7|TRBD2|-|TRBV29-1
CSAITRLAGGYEQYF
TGCAGCGCTATAACTAGACTAGCGGGAGGGTACGAGCAGTACTTC
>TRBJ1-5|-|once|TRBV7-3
CASSLQFNQPQHF
TGTGCCAGCAGCCTACAGTTCAATCAGCCCCAGCATTTT
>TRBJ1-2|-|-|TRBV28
CASSGPPNYGYTF
TGTGCCAGCAGTGGCCCGCCTAACTATGGCTACACCTTC
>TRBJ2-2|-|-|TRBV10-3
CAISQGLTGELFF
TGTGCCATCAGCCAGGGCCTGACTGGGGAGCTGTTTTTT
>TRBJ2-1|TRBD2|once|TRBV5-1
CASSFTGHRASGRNNEQFF
TGCGCCAGCAGCTTTACGGGACACCGAGCGAGCGGGAGAAACAATGAGCAGTTCTTC
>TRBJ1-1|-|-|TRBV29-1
CSVEESSRLMLNTEAFF
TGCAGCGTTGAAGAATCGAGCCGACTGATGTTGAACACTGAAGCTTTCTTT
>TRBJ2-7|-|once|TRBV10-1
CASSESSYEQYF
TGCGCCAGCAGTGAGTCCAGCTACGAGCAGTACTTC
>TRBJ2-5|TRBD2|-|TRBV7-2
CASSSSGSLETQYF
TGTGCCAGCAGCTCTAGCGGGAGTCTGGAGACCCAGTACTTC
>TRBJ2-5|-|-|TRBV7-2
CASSFVPEAETQYF
TGTGCCAGCAGCTTTGTGCCAGAGGCAGAGACCCAGTACTTC
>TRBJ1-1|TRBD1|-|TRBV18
CASSRQGFDTEAFF
TGTGCCAGCTCAAGACAGGGATTCGACACTGAAGCTTTCTTT
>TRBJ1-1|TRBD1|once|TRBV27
CASSLSGTGVTEAFF
TGTGCCAGCAGTTTATCGGGGACAGGGGTCACTGAAGCTTTCTTT
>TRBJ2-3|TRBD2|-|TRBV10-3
CAISDSAGGADTQYF
TGTGCCATCAGTGATTCCGCGGGAGGGGCAGATACGCAGTATTTT
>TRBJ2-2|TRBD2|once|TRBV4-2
CASSQAGGANTGELFF
TGTGCCAGCAGCCAAGCGGGAGGGGCGAACACCGGGGAGCTGTTTTTT
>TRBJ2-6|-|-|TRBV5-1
CATKNSGGANVLTF
TGCGCCACCAAGAATAGCGGTGGGGCCAACGTCCTGACTTTC
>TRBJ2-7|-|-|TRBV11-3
CASSFATGYGEQYF
TGTGCCAGCAGCTTCGCCACAGGGTATGGCGAGCAGTACTTC
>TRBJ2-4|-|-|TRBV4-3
CASSQEARGAFGKNIQYF
TGCGCCAGCAGCCAAGAAGCCAGGGGCGCGTTTGGCAAAAACATTCAGTACTTC
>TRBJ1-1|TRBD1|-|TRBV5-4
CASSLRDRNTEAFF
TGTGCCAGCAGCTTGCGGGACAGGAACACTGAAGCTTTCTTT
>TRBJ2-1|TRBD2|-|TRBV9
CASSPPDGRPRSEQFF
TGTGCCAGCAGCCCTCCTGACGGGAGGCCTAGGAGTGAGCAGTTCTTC
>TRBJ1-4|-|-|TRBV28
CASRPGLDEKLFF
TGTGCCAGCAGGCCAGGTCTCGATGAAAAACTGTTTTTT
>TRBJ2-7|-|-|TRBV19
CASSLTAVYEQYF
TGTGCCAGTAGTTTGACAGCCGTCTACGAGCAGTACTTC
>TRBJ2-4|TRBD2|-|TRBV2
CASSYRLAGGLAKNIQYF
TGTGCCAGCAGTTACCGTCTAGCGGGAGGTTTAGCCAAAAACATTCAGTACTTC
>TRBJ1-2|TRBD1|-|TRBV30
CAWSYRGGGYTF
TGTGCCTGGAGTTACAGGGGCGGGGGCTACACCTTC
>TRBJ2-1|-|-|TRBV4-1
CASSPRDSDYYNEQFF
TGCGCCAGCAGCCCTAGGGACTCCGATTACTACAATGAGCAGTTCTTC
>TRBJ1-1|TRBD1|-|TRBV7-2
CASSLVGQGVTEAFF
TGTGCCAGCAGCTTAGTAGGACAGGGGGTAACTGAAGCTTTCTTT
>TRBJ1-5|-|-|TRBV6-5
CASSKPGNNQPQHF
TGTGCCAGCAGTAAACCAGGAAACAATCAGCCCCAGCATTTT
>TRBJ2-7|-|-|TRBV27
CASKQGPWEQYF
TGTGCCAGCAAACAGGGCCCTTGGGAGCAGTACTTC
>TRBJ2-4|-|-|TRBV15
CATSRDLAKNIQYF
TGTGCCACCAGCAGAGATCTAGCCAAAAACATTCAGTACTTC
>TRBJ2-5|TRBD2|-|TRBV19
CASSTGLAEETQYF
TGTGCCAGTAGTACCGGACTAGCGGAAGAGACCCAGTACTTC
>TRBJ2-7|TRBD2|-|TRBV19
CASSILAGVSYEQYF
TGTGCCAGTAGTATACTAGCGGGAGTTTCCTACGAGCAGTACTTC
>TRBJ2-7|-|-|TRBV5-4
CASSWGQTYEQYF
TGTGCCAGCAGCTGGGGACAAACCTACGAGCAGTACTTC
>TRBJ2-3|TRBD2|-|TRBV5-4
CASSSGTSYNTQYF
TGTGCCAGCAGCTCTGGGACTAGTTACAATACGCAGTATTTT
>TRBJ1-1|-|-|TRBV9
CASSPQGMNTEAFF
TGTGCCAGCAGCCCACAGGGAATGAACACTGAAGCTTTCTTT
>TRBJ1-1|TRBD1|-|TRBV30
CAWSPGTGNTEAFF
TGTGCCTGGAGTCCCGGGACAGGGAACACTGAAGCTTTCTTT
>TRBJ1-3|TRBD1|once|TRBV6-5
CASRRDSGNTIYF
TGTGCCAGCAGAAGGGACAGCGGAAACACCATATATTTT
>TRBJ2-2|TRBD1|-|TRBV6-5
CASSRGQGWTGELFF
TGTGCCAGCAGCCGAGGACAGGGGTGGACCGGGGAGCTGTTTTTT
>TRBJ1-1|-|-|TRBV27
CASSSPVNTEAFF
TGTGCCAGCAGTTCGCCGGTGAACACTGAAGCTTTCTTT
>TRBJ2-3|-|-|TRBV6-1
CASSEGAGSTDTQYF
TGTGCCAGCAGTGAAGGGGCGGGATCCACAGATACGCAGTATTTT
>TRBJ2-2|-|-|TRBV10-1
CASRTGSGGELFF
TGCGCCAGCAGAACAGGGTCCGGCGGGGAGCTGTTTTTT
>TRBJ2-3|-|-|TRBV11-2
CASSLVPGSTDTQYF
TGTGCCAGCAGCTTAGTACCGGGGAGCACAGATACGCAGTATTTT
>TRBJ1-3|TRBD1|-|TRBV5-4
CASSLAGGEHTIYF
TGTGCCAGCAGCTTGGCAGGGGGCGAGCACACCATATATTTT
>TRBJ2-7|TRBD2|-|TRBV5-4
CASSLGVDSSGSIYEQYF
TGTGCCAGCAGCTTGGGGGTGGATTCTAGCGGGAGTATCTACGAGCAGTACTTC